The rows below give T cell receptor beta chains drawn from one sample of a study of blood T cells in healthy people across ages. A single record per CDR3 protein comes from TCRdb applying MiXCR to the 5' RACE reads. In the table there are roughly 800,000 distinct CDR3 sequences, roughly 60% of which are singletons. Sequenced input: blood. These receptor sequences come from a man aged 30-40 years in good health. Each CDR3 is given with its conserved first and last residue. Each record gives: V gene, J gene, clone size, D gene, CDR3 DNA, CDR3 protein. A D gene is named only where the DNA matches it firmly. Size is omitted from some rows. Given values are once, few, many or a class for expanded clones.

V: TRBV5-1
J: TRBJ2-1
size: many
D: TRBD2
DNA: TGTGCCAGCAGCCTGACTAGCGGGGTCTACAATGAGCAGTTCTTC
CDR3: CASSLTSGVYNEQFF

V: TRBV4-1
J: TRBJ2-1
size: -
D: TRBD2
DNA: TGCGCCAGCAGCCAAGCTACTAGCGGGGAGCAGTTCTTC
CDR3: CASSQATSGEQFF

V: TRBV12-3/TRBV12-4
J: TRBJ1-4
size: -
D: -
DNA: TGTGCCAGCAGTTTAAGACAGGCTCGGGGAAATGAAAAACTGTTTTTT
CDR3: CASSLRQARGNEKLFF

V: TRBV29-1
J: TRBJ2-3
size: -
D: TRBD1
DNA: TGCAGCGGGGACAGTAGTAGAACAGATACGCAGTATTTT
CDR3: CSGDSSRTDTQYF

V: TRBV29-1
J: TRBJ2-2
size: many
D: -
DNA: TGCAGCACTAGTCAGGCGGCCGGGGAGCTGTTTTTT
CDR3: CSTSQAAGELFF

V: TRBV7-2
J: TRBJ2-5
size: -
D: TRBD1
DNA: TGTGCCAGCAGCCTCTTTAGGACAGGCCAGGGGACCCAGTACTTC
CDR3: CASSLFRTGQGTQYF

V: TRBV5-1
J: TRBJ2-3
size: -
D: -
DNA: TGCGCCAGCAGCTTGACAGCTACAACTAGCACAGATACGCAGTATTTT
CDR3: CASSLTATTSTDTQYF

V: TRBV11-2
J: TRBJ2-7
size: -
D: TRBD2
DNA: TGTGCCAGTAGCAATAGCGGGGGGTACGAGCAGTACTTC
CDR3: CASSNSGGYEQYF

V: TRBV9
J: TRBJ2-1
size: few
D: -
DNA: TGTGCCAGCAGCGATGGGACTTACAATGAGCAGTTCTTC
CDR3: CASSDGTYNEQFF

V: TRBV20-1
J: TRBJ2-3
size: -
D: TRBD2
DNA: TGCAGTGCTAGAGAGTATAGCGGGAGGGTTTCAGATACGCAGTATTTT
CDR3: CSAREYSGRVSDTQYF

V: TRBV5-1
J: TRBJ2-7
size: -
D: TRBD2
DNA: TGCGCCAGCAGCTCGCTCCCATCTGGGACTAGCGAATACGAGCAGTACTTC
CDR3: CASSSLPSGTSEYEQYF

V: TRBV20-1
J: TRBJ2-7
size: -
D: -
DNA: TGCAGTGCTAGATCAAAAGGGACACACTACGAGCAGTACTTC
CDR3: CSARSKGTHYEQYF

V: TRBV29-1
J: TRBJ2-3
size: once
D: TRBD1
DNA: TGCAGCTGGGACAGAGGTGCAGATACGCAGTATTTT
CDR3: CSWDRGADTQYF